The 9 T cell receptor beta chains below were found in one sample sequenced in a study of radiation and T cells in renal cell carcinoma (dated by TCRdb to the early 2020s). The label giving this sample's time point can be read as: blood 4 weeks post-SBRT, at nephrectomy. Interpreted using the paper, the treatment or condition label stands for: 15 Gy SBRT to primary tumor, nephrectomy 4 weeks later. The library came from the immunoSEQ multiplex PCR assay. Sourced from immuneACCESS, this table was stored by TCRdb with only in-frame sequences that have V and J called. A share of the clones is absent; for the studies checked, an unresolved V gene accounts for under half, and the remainder has no known explanation. The sample table contains some 150,000 clones; only one count was recorded for less than 90% of them. Less than 20% of the sample is held by the ten biggest clonotypes. This sample comprised blood, obtained from a patient whose treatment included radiotherapy and nephrectomy. Every receptor here comes from a woman in her forties or fifties with renal cell carcinoma.

In this sample, this clone turned up a few times. This chain joins TRBV30 and TRBJ1-6, with D hard to call. The V and J ends lost 3 bases and 10 bases respectively, with 10 bases between them. Germline lookup yields CDR1 GTSNPN and CDR2 SVGIG (reference sequence). The CDR3 spans 12 residues. This CDR3 is CAWRTMRSPLHF. CDR3 DNA: TGTGCCTGGAGGACCATGAGATCACCCCTCCACTTT.

The gene calls are TRBV7-2 and TRBJ1-5, with 8 bases that match TRBD1. With V trimmed by 2 bases and J by 5 bases, 2 bases remained unmatched. This CDR3 comprises 14 residues. CDR1 and CDR2 from the germline V gene are SGHTA and FQGNSA. CDR3 residues: CASSLMTGDQPQHF. The CDR3 bases are TGTGCCAGCAGCTTAATGACAGGGGATCAGCCCCAGCATTTT.

The chain uses TRBV9 and TRBJ2-1, with TRBD2 matching 15 bases. The germline V gene has CDR1 SGDLS and CDR2 YYNGEE. The V segment lost 0 bases and the J segment 9 bases; nucleotides outside the gene matches: 7. The CDR3 sequence is 17 residues long. Here the CDR3 DNA reads TGTGCCAGCAGCGTAGATGGGGGGACTAGCGGGAGGAGTGAGCAGTTCTTC. As protein: CASSVDGGTSGRSEQFF. Full variable domain (missing parts from reference TRBV9 and TRBJ2-1): DSGVTQTPKHLITATGQRVTLRCSPRSGDLSVYWYQQSLDQGLQFLIQYYNGEERAKGNILERFSAQQFPDLHSELNLSSLELGDSALYFCASSVDGGTSGRSEQFFGPGTRLTVL.

This clone is a singleton in its sample. The chain carries TRBV7-9 and TRBJ1-5; D might be TRBD1 (5 bases). Germline V lookup: CDR1 SEHNR, CDR2 FQNEAQ (reference sequence). The CDR3 loop spans 16 amino acids. The germline V and J ends were trimmed by 5 bases and 4 bases, with 18 bases remaining between them. CDR3 DNA: TGTGCCAGCAGCCCAGGCCGGGGCGGGCCGAATCAGCCCCAGCATTTT. Translated, it gives CASSPGRGGPNQPQHF.

This clone was seen a few times. This rearrangement joins TRBV5-1 to TRBJ1-1; TRBD1 is a possible D gene (5 bases). The germline CDR1 and CDR2 sequences are SGHRS and YFSETQ. This CDR3 is built from 11 residues. Between the trimmed V and J ends, which lost 3 bases and 11 bases, there was a span of 11 bases. DNA for the CDR3: TGCGCCAGCAGCTCGGGGGATAGGGCTTTCTTT. Its translation: CASSSGDRAFF.

This sequence joins TRBV28 and TRBJ2-7; 8 bases line up with TRBD2. With 7 bases clipped from V and 5 bases from J, the junction kept 4 bases outside the gene matches. The CDR3 is 12 amino acids. CDR1 is MDHEN and CDR2 is SYDVKM in the germline V gene. CDR3 amino acids: CASTPGGDEQYF. CDR3 coding DNA: TGTGCCAGCACCCCGGGGGGGGACGAGCAGTACTTC.

The chain carries TRBV19 and TRBJ2-1; the match to TRBD1 covers 7 bases. The CDR3 has 16 amino acids. Germline CDR1 is LNHDA and CDR2 is SQIVND (reference sequence). V shed 4 bases and J 4 bases; nucleotides not matched to a gene: 10. The CDR3 sequence is CASSTRSGTEYNEQFF. The DNA for the CDR3 is TGTGCCAGTAGTACACGTTCCGGGACAGAATACAATGAGCAGTTCTTC.

V gene TRBV25-1 combines with J gene TRBJ1-2, with D maybe TRBD1 (5 bases). Trimming removed 2 bases at V and 10 bases at J, with 11 bases between. The CDR3 totals 12 residues. Germline CDR1 is MGHDK and CDR2 is SYGVNS. CDR3 sequence: CASSEHPGTYTF. The CDR3 DNA is TGTGCCAGCAGTGAACATCCCGGGACCTACACCTTC.

The J gene is TRBJ2-2, the V gene TRBV7-9; D remains unclear. CDR1 SEHNR and CDR2 FQNEAQ come from the germline V gene (reference sequence). CDR3 length: 15 residues. V dropped 5 bases and J dropped 5 bases, with 15 bases sitting between them. The CDR3 sequence: CASSPGTRITGELFF. CDR3 DNA: TGTGCCAGCAGCCCCGGTACACGGATTACCGGGGAGCTGTTTTTT.